The present TCR beta chain was sequenced within a study of liver allograft versus peripheral blood T cells (dated by TCRdb to 2018 to 2020). About the study as a whole: The study compared the T cell receptor repertoires present in transplanted livers with the repertoires present in the peripheral blood of liver transplant recipients. Broader findings and caveats from the paper: T cell receptor repertoires inside liver allografts were reported to differ from those detected in peripheral blood.

The germline V gene encodes CDR1 MNHNS and CDR2 SASEGT. The CDR3, cysteine through phenylalanine, is 17 amino acids long. Just the 51-base CDR3 DNA is kept, in frame starting at base 1. Sequenced on an Illumina MiSeq. TCRdb handled the public reads itself, with Q25 trimming in fastp and clone calling in MiXCR, and kept productive beta chains. Records with the same CDR3 protein are collapsed into one entry carrying the most frequent genes and DNA. The sample includes 8,500 or so distinct CDR3 sequences, with around 26% observed a single time. The top ten clones comprise roughly 8.3% of the sample. Details on this clonotype: There is no known antigen for this receptor. A much larger clonotype is one base distant, so this may be a read error.

The chain joins TRBV6-1 to TRBJ2-1, and perhaps TRBD2 as D gene, on 7 matching bases. The J call could be wrong; TRBJ2-7 is a better fit for the DNA end. This receptor was identified in a human patient who had a liver transplant. Some T cells may be donor cells from the graft after a transplant. The CDR3 reads as follows: CASREGLRGGANYEQYF. The nucleotide sequence reads TGTGCCAGCAGGGAGGGTCTTAGGGGGGGGGCAAACTACGAGCAGTACTTC.